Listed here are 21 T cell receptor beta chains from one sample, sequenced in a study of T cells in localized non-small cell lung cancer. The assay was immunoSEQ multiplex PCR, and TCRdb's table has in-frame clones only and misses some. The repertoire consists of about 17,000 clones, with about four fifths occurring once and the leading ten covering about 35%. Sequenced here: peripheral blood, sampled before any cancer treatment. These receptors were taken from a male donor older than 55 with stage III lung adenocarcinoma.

This CDR3 reads CASSSGGQPTDTQYF. CDR3 DNA sequence: TGTGCCAGCAGCTCCGGAGGGCAGCCCACAGATACGCAGTATTTT. The chain links TRBV13 to TRBJ2-3; perhaps TRBD2 as D (6 bases). Between the trimmed V and J ends, which lost 4 bases and 2 bases, there was a span of 13 bases. CDR3 length: 15 amino acids. Per the germline V gene, CDR1 is PRHDT and CDR2 is FYEKMQ (reference sequence). Filled out from reference TRBV13 and TRBJ2-3, the complete variable domain reads AAGVIQSPRHLIKEKRETATLKCYPIPRHDTVYWYQQGPGQDPQFLISFYEKMQSDKGSIPDRFSAQQFSDYHSELNMSSLELGDSALYFCASSSGGQPTDTQYFGPGTRLTVL.

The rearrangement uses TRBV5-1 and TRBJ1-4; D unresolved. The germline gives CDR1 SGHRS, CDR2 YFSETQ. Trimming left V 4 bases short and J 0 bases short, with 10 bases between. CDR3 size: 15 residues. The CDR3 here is CASSREVATNEKLFF. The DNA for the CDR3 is TGCGCCAGCAGCCGAGAAGTTGCAACTAATGAAAAACTGTTTTTT.

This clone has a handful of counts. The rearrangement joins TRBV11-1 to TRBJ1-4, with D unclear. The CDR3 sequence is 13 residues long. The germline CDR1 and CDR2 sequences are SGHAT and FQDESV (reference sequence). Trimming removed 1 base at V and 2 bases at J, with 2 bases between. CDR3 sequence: CASSLGTNEKLFF. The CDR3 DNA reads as TGTGCCAGCAGCTTAGGTACTAATGAAAAACTGTTTTTT.

The CDR3 DNA sequence: TGTGCCAGCAGTGAATATGCAGGATACTCTGGAAACACCATATATTTT. It yields the protein CASSEYAGYSGNTIYF. V usage is TRBV6-1 and J usage is TRBJ1-3; D is uncertain. Germline values: CDR1 MNHNS, CDR2 SASEGT. The CDR3 length is 16 residues. The V end was cut by 2 bases, the J end by 0 bases, with 11 bases between.

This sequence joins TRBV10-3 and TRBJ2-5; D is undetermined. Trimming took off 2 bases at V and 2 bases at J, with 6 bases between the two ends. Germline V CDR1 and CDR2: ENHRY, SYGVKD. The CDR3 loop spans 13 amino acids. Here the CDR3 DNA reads TGTGCCATCAGTGAGCCCGGGCAAGAGACCCAGTACTTC. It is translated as CAISEPGQETQYF.

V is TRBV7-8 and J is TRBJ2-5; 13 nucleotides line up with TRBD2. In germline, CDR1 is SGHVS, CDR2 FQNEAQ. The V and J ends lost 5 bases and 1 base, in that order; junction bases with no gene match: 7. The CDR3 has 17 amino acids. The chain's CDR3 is CASSRPRLAGGQETQYF. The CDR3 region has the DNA TGTGCCAGCAGCCGTCCGCGACTAGCGGGGGGCCAAGAGACCCAGTACTTC.

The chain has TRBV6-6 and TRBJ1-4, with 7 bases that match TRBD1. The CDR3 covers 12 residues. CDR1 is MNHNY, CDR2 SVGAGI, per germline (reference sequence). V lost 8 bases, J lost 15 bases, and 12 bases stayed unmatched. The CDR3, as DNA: TGTGCCAGCGCGCGAGGGGGCAGGACGTTGTTTTTT. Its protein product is CASARGGRTLFF.

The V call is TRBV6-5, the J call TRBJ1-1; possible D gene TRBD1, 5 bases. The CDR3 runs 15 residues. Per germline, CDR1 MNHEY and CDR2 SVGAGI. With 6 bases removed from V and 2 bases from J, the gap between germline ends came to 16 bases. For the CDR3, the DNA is TGTGCCAGCAGCCCCGGTTGGGGCGGAAACACTGAAGCTTTCTTT. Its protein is CASSPGWGGNTEAFF.

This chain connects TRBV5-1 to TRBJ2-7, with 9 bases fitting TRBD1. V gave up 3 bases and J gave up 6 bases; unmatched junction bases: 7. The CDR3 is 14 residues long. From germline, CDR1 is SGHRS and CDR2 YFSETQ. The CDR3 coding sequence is TGCGCCAGCAGCTCCCGGGACAGGGTAAGCGAGCAGTACTTC. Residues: CASSSRDRVSEQYF.

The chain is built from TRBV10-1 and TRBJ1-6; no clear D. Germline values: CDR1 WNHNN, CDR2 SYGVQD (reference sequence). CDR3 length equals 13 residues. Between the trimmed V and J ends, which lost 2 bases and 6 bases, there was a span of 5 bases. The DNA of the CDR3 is TGCGCCAGCAGTGAGATGGTTAATTCACCCCTCCACTTT. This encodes CASSEMVNSPLHF.

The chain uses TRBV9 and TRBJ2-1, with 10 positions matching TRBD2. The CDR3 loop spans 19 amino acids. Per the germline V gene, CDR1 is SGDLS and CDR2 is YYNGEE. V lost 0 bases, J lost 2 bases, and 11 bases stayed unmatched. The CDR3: CASSVATLAGAPAYNEQFF. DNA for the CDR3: TGTGCCAGCAGCGTAGCTACCCTAGCGGGGGCCCCAGCCTACAATGAGCAGTTCTTC.

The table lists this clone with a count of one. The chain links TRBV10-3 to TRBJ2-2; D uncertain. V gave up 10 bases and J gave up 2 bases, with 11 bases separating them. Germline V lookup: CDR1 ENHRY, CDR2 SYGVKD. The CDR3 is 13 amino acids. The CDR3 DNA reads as TGTGCCACAAAAAACAGCAACACCGGGGAGCTGTTTTTT. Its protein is CATKNSNTGELFF.

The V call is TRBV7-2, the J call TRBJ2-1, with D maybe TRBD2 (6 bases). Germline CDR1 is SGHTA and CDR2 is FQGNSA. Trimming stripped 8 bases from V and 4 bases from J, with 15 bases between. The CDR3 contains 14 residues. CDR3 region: CASARERAYNEQFF. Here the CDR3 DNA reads TGTGCCAGCGCACGGGAGAGGGCATACAATGAGCAGTTCTTC. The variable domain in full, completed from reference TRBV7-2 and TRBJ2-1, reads GAGVSQSPSNKVTEKGKDVELRCDPISGHTALYWYRQSLGQGLEFLIYFQGNSAPDKSGLPSDRFSAERTGGSVSTLTIQRTQQEDSAVYLCASARERAYNEQFFGPGTRLTVL.

CDR3 protein: CASAEGAGNTIYF. CDR3 in DNA: TGTGCCAGTGCCGAGGGCGCTGGAAACACCATATATTTT. V gene TRBV7-9 combines with J gene TRBJ1-3, with unresolved D. Trimming left V 9 bases short and J 2 bases short, with 11 bases between. Looked up from germline, CDR1 is SEHNR and CDR2 is FQNEAQ (reference sequence). This CDR3 spans 13 amino acids. The whole variable domain, filled in from reference TRBV7-9 and TRBJ1-3, reads DTGVSQNPRHKITKRGQNVTFRCDPISEHNRLYWYRQTLGQGPEFLTYFQNEAQLEKSRLLSDRFSAERPKGSFSTLEIQRTEQGDSAMYLCASAEGAGNTIYFGEGSWLTVV.

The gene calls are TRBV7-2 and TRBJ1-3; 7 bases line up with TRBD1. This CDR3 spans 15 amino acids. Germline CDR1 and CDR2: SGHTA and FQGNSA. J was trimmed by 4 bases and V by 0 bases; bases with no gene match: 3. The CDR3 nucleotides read TGTGCCAGCAGCTTAGCGCCGACAGGGGGAAACACCATATATTTT. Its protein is CASSLAPTGGNTIYF.

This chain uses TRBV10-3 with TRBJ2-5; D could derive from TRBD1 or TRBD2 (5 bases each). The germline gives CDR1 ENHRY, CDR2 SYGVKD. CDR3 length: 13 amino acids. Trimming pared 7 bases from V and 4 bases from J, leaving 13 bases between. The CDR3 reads CAITSGPGETQYF. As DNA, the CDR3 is TGTGCCATCACGTCGGGGCCCGGAGAGACCCAGTACTTC.

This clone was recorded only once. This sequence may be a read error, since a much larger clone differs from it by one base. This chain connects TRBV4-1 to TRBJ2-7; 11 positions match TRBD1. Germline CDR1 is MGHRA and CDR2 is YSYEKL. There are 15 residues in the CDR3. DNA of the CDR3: TGCGCCAGCAGCCGAGGGACAGGGGGGCCCTACGAGCAGCACTTC. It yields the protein CASSRGTGGPYEQHF.

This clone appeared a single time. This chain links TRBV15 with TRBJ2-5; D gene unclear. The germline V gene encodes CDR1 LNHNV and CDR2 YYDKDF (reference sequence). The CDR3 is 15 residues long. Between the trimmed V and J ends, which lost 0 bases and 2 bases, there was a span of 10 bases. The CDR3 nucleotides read TGTGCCACCAGCAGAGATGTTATGCCTCAAGAGACCCAGTACTTC. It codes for CATSRDVMPQETQYF.

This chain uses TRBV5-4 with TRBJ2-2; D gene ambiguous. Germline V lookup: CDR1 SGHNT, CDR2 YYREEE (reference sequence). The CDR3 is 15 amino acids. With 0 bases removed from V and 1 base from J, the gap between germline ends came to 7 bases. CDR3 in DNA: TGTGCCAGCAGCTTGGACAACCTGAACACCGGGGAGCTGTTTTTT. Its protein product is CASSLDNLNTGELFF.

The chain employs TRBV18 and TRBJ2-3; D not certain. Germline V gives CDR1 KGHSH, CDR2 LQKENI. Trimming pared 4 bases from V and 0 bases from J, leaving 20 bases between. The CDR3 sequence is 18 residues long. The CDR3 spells CASSLVLSPLTSTDTQYF. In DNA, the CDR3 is TGTGCCAGCTCACTAGTCCTCAGTCCCTTAACAAGCACAGATACGCAGTATTTT.

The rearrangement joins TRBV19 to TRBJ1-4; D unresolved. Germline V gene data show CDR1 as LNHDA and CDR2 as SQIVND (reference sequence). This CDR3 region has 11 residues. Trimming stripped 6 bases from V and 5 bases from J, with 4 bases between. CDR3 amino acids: CASRANEKLFF. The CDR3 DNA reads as TGTGCCAGTAGAGCGAATGAAAAACTGTTTTTT.